This T cell receptor (beta chain) was sequenced for a study of blood T cell repertoires in COVID-19. Turning to the study itself: Specimens from acute and convalescent COVID-19 originated in the United States, Italy and Spain. PBMCs, B-cell-depleted T cells, or T cells provided the cDNA or gDNA that made up the material.

The protocol was immunoSEQ multiplex PCR, while the TCRdb copy is restricted to in-frame clones and leaves out a portion. The sample includes roughly 62,000 clones, about 80% seen only once; the top ten take about 3.4%. This clone has a single count. Specimen: peripheral blood. The receptor's source is a man aged 55 to 70 with acute or convalescent COVID-19.

The chain's CDR3 is CASSSRDRGGETQYF. CDR3 nucleotide sequence: TGTGCCAGCAGTTCCCGGGACAGGGGTGGAGAGACCCAGTACTTC. The rearrangement links TRBV6-5 to TRBJ2-5; TRBD1 agrees at 10 bases. Unmatched junction bases numbered 6, after V lost 4 bases and J lost 4 bases. The CDR3 length is 15 residues. CDR1 and CDR2 (germline): MNHEY, SVGAGI.